The following is a TCR beta chain sequence with its context. This CDR3 is 14 amino acids long. Germline CDR1 and CDR2: MNHNS and SASEGT. Trimming cost V 2 bases and J 15 bases; bases outside gene matches: 9. These data are taken from a study of shared clonotypes between healthy human individuals. Measured with immunoSEQ multiplex PCR; TCRdb has only the in-frame clones, and not every one. The table has about 2.5 million clones, around 93% seen once. Sequenced material: naive CD4+ T cells from PBMCs. As for subset: CD45RA+ positively selected. This clonotype originated in a man aged 18 to 29 in good health. Some clones in this sample may be carry-over from other donors' samples. V usage is TRBV6-1 and J usage is TRBJ2-1, with TRBD2 identical over 11 bases. The CDR3 bases are TGTGCCAGCAGTGAAATAATAGCGGGAGGGCCCAGGTTCTTC. This encodes CASSEIIAGGPRFF.